This T cell receptor beta chain was sequenced for a study of cytomegalovirus exposure and HLA in healthy donors. Study-wide results and limits: A few V segments could not be told apart, such as TRBV6-2 and TRBV6-3, and were left out. Near-uniform donor sequencing depth was presumed by presence/absence analyses. In a later analysis, specific HLA alleles were associated with around 17,000 TCR beta sequences at a 0.05 false discovery rate.

Use of 60 Vbeta and 13 Jbeta primers characterized the PCR. Per the original data handling: About 11 million of the roughly 80 million unique TCR beta chains counted in a later analysis were shared. TCRdb's copy holds only in-frame clones and misses some; the assay was immunoSEQ multiplex PCR. The V and J calls and clone size were taken over from that table, and D and trimming were inferred from the DNA. The sample contains around 130,000 clones, about 80% of which appear only once. On this clone: Its antigen is unidentified.

From germline, CDR1 is SGHNT and CDR2 YYREEE (reference sequence). The CDR3 sequence is 14 residues long. With 4 bases clipped from V and 8 bases from J, the junction kept 9 bases outside the gene matches. The source is a man younger than 30 in good health and CMV-seronegative. Source material: PBMCs. The J gene is TRBJ2-1, the V gene TRBV5-4; 7 bases match TRBD1. CDR3 in DNA: TGTGCCAGCAGCCGTGAACAGGGGAGCGATGAGCAGTTCTTC. Amino acid sequence: CASSREQGSDEQFF.